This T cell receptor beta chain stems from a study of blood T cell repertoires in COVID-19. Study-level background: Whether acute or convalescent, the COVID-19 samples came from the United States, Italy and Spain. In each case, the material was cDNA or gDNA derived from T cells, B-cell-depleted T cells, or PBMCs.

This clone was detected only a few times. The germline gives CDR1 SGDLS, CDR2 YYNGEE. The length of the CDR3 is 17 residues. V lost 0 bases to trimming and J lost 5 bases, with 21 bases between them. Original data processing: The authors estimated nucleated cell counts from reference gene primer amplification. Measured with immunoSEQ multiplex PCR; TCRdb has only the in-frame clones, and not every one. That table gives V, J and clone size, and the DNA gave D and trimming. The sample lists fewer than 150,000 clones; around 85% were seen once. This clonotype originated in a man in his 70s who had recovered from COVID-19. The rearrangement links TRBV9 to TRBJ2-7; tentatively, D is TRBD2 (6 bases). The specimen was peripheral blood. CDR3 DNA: TGTGCCAGCAGCGTAGGGCCCGGGACTCCAGGCGCCGACGAGCAGTACTTC. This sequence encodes CASSVGPGTPGADEQYF.